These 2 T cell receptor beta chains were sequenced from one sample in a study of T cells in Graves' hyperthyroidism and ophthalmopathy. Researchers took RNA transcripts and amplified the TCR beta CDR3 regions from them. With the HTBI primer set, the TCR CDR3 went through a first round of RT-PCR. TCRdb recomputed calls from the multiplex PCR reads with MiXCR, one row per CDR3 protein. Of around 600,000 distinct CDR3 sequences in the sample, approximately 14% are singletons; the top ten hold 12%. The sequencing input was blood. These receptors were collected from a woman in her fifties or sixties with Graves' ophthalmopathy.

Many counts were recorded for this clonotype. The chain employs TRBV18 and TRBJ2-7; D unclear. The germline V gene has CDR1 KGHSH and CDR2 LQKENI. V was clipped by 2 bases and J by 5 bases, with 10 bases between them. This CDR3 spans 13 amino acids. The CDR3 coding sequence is TGTGCCAGCTCACCAATTCGGGCAGACGAGCAGTACTTC. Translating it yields CASSPIRADEQYF.

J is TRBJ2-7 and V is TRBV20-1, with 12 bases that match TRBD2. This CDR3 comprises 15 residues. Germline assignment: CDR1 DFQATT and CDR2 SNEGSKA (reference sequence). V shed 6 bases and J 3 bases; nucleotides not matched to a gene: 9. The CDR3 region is CSAINGLAGYYEQYF. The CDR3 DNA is TGCAGTGCCATTAACGGACTAGCGGGATACTACGAGCAGTACTTC.